This TCR beta chain was identified during a study of regulatory T cells in long-lasting Graves disease. The V and J ends lost 3 bases and 6 bases respectively, with 11 bases between them. CDR1 and CDR2 (germline): SGHTA, FQGNSA. CDR3 length: 13 amino acids. HTBI primers from iRepertoire and Arm-PCR of CDR3 regions yielded the TCR beta libraries. In TCRdb, the multiplex PCR reads were re-called with MiXCR into one record per CDR3 protein. The repertoire holds a few hundred thousand distinct CDR3 sequences, with approximately 20% as singletons. Indicated time point: persistent/refractory GD, antithyroid drugs over 5 years with positive TRAb. There was RNA extracted from PBMCs, and the TCR library was made from it. This clonotype was found a few times.

This sequence originates from a female donor with Graves disease. Specimen: peripheral blood mononuclear cells (PBMCs), collected when the disease was refractory, from a patient treated with antithyroid drugs. The chain uses TRBV7-2 and TRBJ1-2; no reliable D call. The CDR3 loop is CASSFPGVDGYTF. In DNA, the CDR3 is TGTGCCAGCAGCTTTCCCGGTGTGGATGGCTACACCTTC.